What follows are 29 T cell receptor beta chains derived from one specimen sequenced in a study of blood T cell repertoires in COVID-19. Profiling relied on immunoSEQ multiplex PCR, and the TCRdb table lists in-frame clones only, not all of them. The data contain around 270,000 clones, roughly 84% of them singletons. The sequenced sample consisted of peripheral blood. These receptor sequences come from a woman aged 40 to 49 who had recovered from COVID-19.

The V and J genes are TRBV2 and TRBJ2-5, with 8 bases identical to TRBD1. The CDR3 consists of 15 residues. The V and J ends lost 1 base and 1 base, in that order; junction bases with no gene match: 2. Germline V gene data show CDR1 as SNHLY and CDR2 as FYNNEI. In nucleotides, the CDR3 is TGTGCCAGCAGTGAAGAAGGGACAGGCCAAGAGACCCAGTACTTC. It is translated as CASSEEGTGQETQYF.

The V call is TRBV5-1, the J call TRBJ1-1; TRBD1 matches at 10 bases. Germline assignment: CDR1 SGHRS and CDR2 YFSETQ. The J segment lost 1 base and the V segment lost 4 bases, leaving 7 bases of the junction unmatched. This CDR3 is built from 16 residues. This CDR3 is CASSPDRGRRNTEAFF. In DNA, the CDR3 is TGCGCCAGCAGCCCTGACAGGGGGCGGCGGAACACTGAAGCTTTCTTT.

This clone has only one observation. This chain connects TRBV3-1 (or the pseudogene TRBV3-2) to TRBJ1-1; 7 bases are a match to TRBD1. The junction had 9 bases not matched to a gene; V was cut back by 5 bases and J by 6 bases. This CDR3 spans 14 amino acids. Germline-derived CDR1 and CDR2 are LGHDT and YNNKEL (reference sequence). The CDR3 region has the DNA TGTGCCAGCAGCTATGGACAGGTAGCGGCTGAAGCTTTCTTT. This gives the protein CASSYGQVAAEAFF.

This clone was picked up one time. This chain connects TRBV7-9 to TRBJ2-6, with TRBD1 matching over 7 bases. The trim removed 5 bases at V and 0 bases at J, leaving 10 bases unmatched. The CDR3 loop spans 18 amino acids. Germline V CDR1 and CDR2: SEHNR, FQNEAQ (reference sequence). The CDR3 nucleotides are TGTGCCAGCAGCCAACGACAGGGCTCCCTCTCTGGGGCCAACGTCCTGACTTTC. Its translation: CASSQRQGSLSGANVLTF.

The genes are TRBV5-4 and TRBJ1-1, with TRBD1 as a possible D gene (5 bases). The CDR3 is 15 residues long. V was cut by 0 bases and J by 1 base, with 10 bases left in between. Germline-derived CDR1 and CDR2 are SGHNT and YYREEE (reference sequence). CDR3 DNA sequence: TGTGCCAGCAGCTTGGCCTCAGGACAGAACACTGAAGCTTTCTTT. Protein: CASSLASGQNTEAFF. Full variable domain (remainder filled in from reference TRBV5-4 and TRBJ1-1): ETGVTQSPTHLIKTRGQQVTLRCSSQSGHNTVSWYQQALGQGPQFIFQYYREEENGRGNFPPRFSGLQFPNYSSELNVNALELDDSALYLCASSLASGQNTEAFFGQGTRLTVV.

V gene TRBV5-1 combines with J gene TRBJ2-2, with 11 bases lining up with TRBD1. The germline V gene has CDR1 SGHRS and CDR2 YFSETQ. The CDR3 is 15 residues long. V lost 5 bases, J lost 4 bases, and 4 bases stayed unmatched. In DNA, the CDR3 is TGCGCCAGCAGGGTTGGACAGGGGGCCACCGGGGAGCTGTTTTTT. Encoded protein: CASRVGQGATGELFF.

The rearrangement uses TRBV7-9 and TRBJ1-4; no firm D call. V gave up 5 bases and J gave up 13 bases, with 17 bases separating them. Germline V gives CDR1 SEHNR, CDR2 FQNEAQ (reference sequence). The CDR3 is made up of 13 amino acids. CDR3 residues: CASSPSGGSGLFF. The CDR3 nucleotides read TGTGCCAGCAGCCCCTCGGGAGGGTCGGGACTGTTTTTT. The whole variable domain, filled in from reference TRBV7-9 and TRBJ1-4, reads DTGVSQNPRHKITKRGQNVTFRCDPISEHNRLYWYRQTLGQGPEFLTYFQNEAQLEKSRLLSDRFSAERPKGSFSTLEIQRTEQGDSAMYLCASSPSGGSGLFFGSGTQLSVL.

This chain connects TRBV6-5 to TRBJ1-2, with D possibly matching TRBD1 (6 bases). Germline values: CDR1 MNHEY, CDR2 SVGAGI. V dropped 4 bases and J dropped 6 bases, with 15 bases sitting between them. The CDR3 is 14 residues long. CDR3 in amino acids: CASSSAGVFDGYTF. CDR3 DNA: TGTGCCAGCAGTTCCGCAGGGGTGTTCGATGGCTACACCTTC.

The count of this clone is one. V usage is TRBV19 and J usage is TRBJ2-1, with D tentatively TRBD1 (5 bases). Germline V CDR1 and CDR2: LNHDA, SQIVND (reference sequence). V lost 8 bases and J 8 bases, leaving 16 bases between the germline ends. CDR3 size: 13 residues. The CDR3 region has the DNA TGTGCCAGTGTAGGGGCTCCCCTCGATGAGCAGTTCTTC. This encodes CASVGAPLDEQFF.

The chain combines TRBV3-1 (or the pseudogene TRBV3-2) with TRBJ2-6, with no clear D. The CDR3 spans 15 residues. Germline loops: CDR1 LGHDT, CDR2 YNNKEL (reference sequence). V was cut by 2 bases and J by 0 bases, with 5 bases left in between. The chain's CDR3 is CASSQRASGANVLTF. The CDR3 DNA is TGTGCCAGCAGCCAACGCGCCTCTGGGGCCAACGTCCTGACTTTC.

V usage is TRBV28 and J usage is TRBJ2-3; D is uncertain. Germline CDR1 is MDHEN and CDR2 is SYDVKM. Trimming removed 6 bases at V and 0 bases at J, with 13 bases between. CDR3 length: 15 residues. DNA of the CDR3: TGTGCCAGCAGCCTTCTTGACGGGAGCACAGATACGCAGTATTTT. This codes for CASSLLDGSTDTQYF.

This clone was found once. The chain has TRBV7-8 and TRBJ1-5; a weak D match, TRBD1 (5 bases). The CDR3 contains 13 residues. Germline CDR1 is SGHVS and CDR2 is FQNEAQ. V shed 1 base and J shed 4 bases, with 5 bases lying between them. The CDR3 region is CASSLDRNQPQHF. The CDR3 region has the DNA TGTGCCAGCAGCTTAGACAGGAATCAGCCCCAGCATTTT. The whole variable domain, filled in from reference TRBV7-8 and TRBJ1-5, reads GAGVSQSPRYKVAKRGQDVALRCDPISGHVSLFWYQQALGQGPEFLTYFQNEAQLDKSGLPSDRFFAERPEGSVSTLKIQRTQQEDSAVYLCASSLDRNQPQHFGDGTRLSIL.

In its sample, this clone was seen a few times. V usage is TRBV5-5 and J usage is TRBJ2-7, with D tentatively TRBD2 (5 bases). The germline V and J ends were trimmed by 2 bases and 6 bases, with 15 bases remaining between them. CDR3 length: 14 residues. The germline V gene encodes CDR1 SGHKS and CDR2 YYEKEE (reference sequence). CDR3 sequence (DNA): TGTGCCAGCAGCTTCCGCTCGGGGTACGGCGAGCAGTACTTC. Translation: CASSFRSGYGEQYF.

The sample holds a few counts of this clone. The rearrangement uses TRBV20-1 and TRBJ1-3, with D possibly matching TRBD1 (6 bases). V lost 3 bases to trimming and J lost 3 bases, with 18 bases between them. CDR3 length: 16 amino acids. Per germline, CDR1 DFQATT and CDR2 SNEGSKA (reference sequence). The CDR3 coding sequence is TGCAGTGCTAGTGCCTCAACAGGGCGAGTTGGAAACACCATATATTTT. This codes for CSASASTGRVGNTIYF.

The CDR3 bases are TGTGCCAGTAGCGAAAGGGGCTCAAACACCGGGGAGCTGTTTTTT. Protein product: CASSERGSNTGELFF. V is TRBV19 and J is TRBJ2-2; D possibly corresponds to TRBD1 (5 bases). The CDR3 runs to 15 residues. Trimming took off 6 bases at V and 2 bases at J, with 13 bases between the two ends. The germline CDR1 and CDR2 sequences are LNHDA and SQIVND (reference sequence).

CDR3 sequence: CASSLSEGDPAEQYF. CDR3 coding DNA: TGTGCCAGCAGCCTATCAGAGGGGGACCCAGCCGAGCAGTACTTC. The chain carries TRBV4-2 and TRBJ2-7; a possible D gene is TRBD1 (6 bases). Trimming stripped 4 bases from V and 6 bases from J, with 19 bases between. The V gene's germline CDR1 is LGHNA and CDR2 YNFKEQ. The CDR3 extends over 15 amino acids.

The genes are TRBV5-6 and TRBJ1-2, with D unresolved. V gave up 4 bases and J gave up 2 bases, with 12 bases separating them. Looked up from germline, CDR1 is SGHDT and CDR2 is YYEEEE. This CDR3 region has 14 residues. DNA for the CDR3: TGTGCCAGCAGCCGCCCGGGAGCGAACTATGGCTACACCTTC. Its translation: CASSRPGANYGYTF.

This rearrangement joins TRBV2 to TRBJ1-2; 7 nucleotides match TRBD1. The germline gives CDR1 SNHLY, CDR2 FYNNEI. This CDR3 is built from 14 residues. Germline trimming cut 4 bases from V and 4 bases from J; bases unmatched to any gene: 6. DNA for the CDR3: TGTGCCAGCAGTGTGGTGAGGGACAGCTATGGCTACACCTTC. It translates to CASSVVRDSYGYTF.

This chain joins TRBV30 and TRBJ1-5, with D uncertain. This CDR3 is 14 amino acids long. Germline CDR1 and CDR2: GTSNPN and SVGIG (reference sequence). The V end lost 3 bases, the J end lost 4 bases, and 13 bases lay between the germline ends. The CDR3 coding sequence is TGTGCCTGGAGCGATGGACGGACTAATCAGCCCCAGCATTTT. Its protein product is CAWSDGRTNQPQHF.

The gene calls are TRBV28 and TRBJ1-6; TRBD1 is a possible D gene (5 bases). Deletions cut 4 bases from V and 10 bases from J, with 17 bases between. The CDR3 covers 15 residues. The germline gives CDR1 MDHEN, CDR2 SYDVKM. CDR3 amino acids: CASSSTRGGESPLHF. CDR3 DNA: TGTGCCAGCAGTTCCACGCGGGGGGGAGAATCACCCCTCCACTTT.

The chain employs TRBV24-1 and TRBJ2-7, with a tentative D call TRBD1 (5 bases). The CDR3 is 14 amino acids. Germline lookup yields CDR1 KGHDR and CDR2 SFDVKD. The V and J ends lost 1 base and 2 bases respectively, with 8 bases between them. CDR3 amino acids: CATSDLRQPYEQYF. DNA of the CDR3: TGTGCCACCAGTGATTTAAGACAGCCCTACGAGCAGTACTTC.

The chain links TRBV5-1 to TRBJ1-2; TRBD1 matches at 8 bases. The germline gives CDR1 SGHRS, CDR2 YFSETQ. This CDR3 spans 14 amino acids. Trimming cost V 4 bases and J 4 bases; bases outside gene matches: 6. For the CDR3, the DNA is TGCGCCAGCAGCCCCGGACAGGGCGGCTATGGCTACACCTTC. It translates to CASSPGQGGYGYTF.

The chain links TRBV7-2 to TRBJ1-3; D is unresolved. This CDR3 has 16 residues. V was cut by 3 bases and J by 1 base, with 13 bases left in between. From germline, CDR1 is SGHTA and CDR2 FQGNSA. CDR3 nucleotides: TGTGCCAGCAGCTTTGGCCCCACAGTGTCTGGAAACACCATATATTTT. Translated: CASSFGPTVSGNTIYF.

The chain carries TRBV27 and TRBJ2-1; TRBD2 aligns across 10 bases. The germline V gene encodes CDR1 MNHEY and CDR2 SMNVEV (reference sequence). Unmatched junction bases numbered 11, after V lost 0 bases and J lost 6 bases. There are 18 residues in the CDR3. For the CDR3, the DNA is TGTGCCAGCAGTTTATCTCCCCTAGCGGGGGTGCTGTTCAATGAGCAGTTCTTC. Protein: CASSLSPLAGVLFNEQFF.

This sequence joins TRBV10-3 and TRBJ2-3, with 11 bases identical to TRBD2. CDR1 is ENHRY and CDR2 is SYGVKD in the germline V gene. V shed 3 bases and J 4 bases; nucleotides not matched to a gene: 3. The CDR3 covers 15 residues. The CDR3, as DNA: TGTGCCATCAGTGACACTAGCGGGGGCCCAGATACGCAGTATTTT. It yields the protein CAISDTSGGPDTQYF.

This clone has just a few counts. The CDR3 loop reads CASSQGQADTGELFF. The CDR3 region has the DNA TGTGCCAGCAGCCAAGGACAGGCGGACACCGGGGAGCTGTTTTTT. The chain employs TRBV11-3 and TRBJ2-2; 7 nucleotides line up with TRBD1. Germline V gene sequence: CDR1 SGHNT, CDR2 YENEEA. The CDR3 has 15 residues. The J segment lost 3 bases and the V segment lost 5 bases, leaving 6 bases of the junction unmatched.

The V and J genes are TRBV30 and TRBJ1-4; D remains ambiguous. The CDR3 is 12 residues long. Deletions cut 4 bases from V and 5 bases from J, with 8 bases between. Germline loops: CDR1 GTSNPN, CDR2 SVGIG (reference sequence). In DNA, the CDR3 is TGTGCCTGGATGGGCCTCAATGAAAAACTGTTTTTT. It yields the protein CAWMGLNEKLFF.

V is TRBV13 and J is TRBJ2-2, with 7 positions matching TRBD1. CDR3 size: 16 residues. CDR1 and CDR2 from the germline V gene are PRHDT and FYEKMQ (reference sequence). Unmatched junction bases numbered 10, after V lost 3 bases and J lost 6 bases. CDR3 sequence reads: CASSLAAGGLAGELFF. The CDR3 DNA reads as TGTGCCAGCAGCTTGGCGGCAGGGGGATTAGCCGGGGAGCTGTTTTTT. The variable domain in full, completed from reference TRBV13 and TRBJ2-2, reads AAGVIQSPRHLIKEKRETATLKCYPIPRHDTVYWYQQGPGQDPQFLISFYEKMQSDKGSIPDRFSAQQFSDYHSELNMSSLELGDSALYFCASSLAAGGLAGELFFGEGSRLTVL.

The rearrangement uses TRBV27 and TRBJ2-4, with D possibly being TRBD1 (7 bases). Germline CDR1 reads MNHEY; CDR2 reads SMNVEV (reference sequence). Between the trimmed V and J ends, which lost 4 bases and 7 bases, there was a span of 20 bases. The CDR3 extends over 16 amino acids. The CDR3 coding sequence is TGTGCCAGCAGTTCGGCCGCAGGGGGGTCCCTTAACATTCAGTACTTC. Translating it yields CASSSAAGGSLNIQYF.